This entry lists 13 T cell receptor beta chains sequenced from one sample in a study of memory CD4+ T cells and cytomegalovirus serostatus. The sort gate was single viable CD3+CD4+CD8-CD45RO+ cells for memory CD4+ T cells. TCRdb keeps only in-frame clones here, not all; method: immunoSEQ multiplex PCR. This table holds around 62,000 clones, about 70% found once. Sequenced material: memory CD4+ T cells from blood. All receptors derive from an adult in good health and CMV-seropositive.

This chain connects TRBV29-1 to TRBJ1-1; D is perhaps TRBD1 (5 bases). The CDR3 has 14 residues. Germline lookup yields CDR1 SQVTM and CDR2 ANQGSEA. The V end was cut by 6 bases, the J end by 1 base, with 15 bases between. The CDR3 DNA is TGCAGCGTCCGCCCCGGGGCTGAGAACACTGAAGCTTTCTTT. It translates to CSVRPGAENTEAFF. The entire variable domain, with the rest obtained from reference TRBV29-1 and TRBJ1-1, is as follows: SAVISQKPSRDICQRGTSLTIQCQVDSQVTMMFWYRQQPGQSLTLIATANQGSEATYESGFVIDKFPISRPNLTFSTLTVSNMSPEDSSIYLCSVRPGAENTEAFFGQGTRLTVV.

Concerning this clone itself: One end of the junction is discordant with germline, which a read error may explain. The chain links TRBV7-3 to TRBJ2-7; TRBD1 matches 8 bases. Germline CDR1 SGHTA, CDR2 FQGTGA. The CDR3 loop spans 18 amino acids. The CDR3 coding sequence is TGTGCCAGCAGATTAAGGGGCCATCCGGGACAGGACAACTACGAGCAGTACTTC. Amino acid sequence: CASRLRGHPGQDNYEQYF.

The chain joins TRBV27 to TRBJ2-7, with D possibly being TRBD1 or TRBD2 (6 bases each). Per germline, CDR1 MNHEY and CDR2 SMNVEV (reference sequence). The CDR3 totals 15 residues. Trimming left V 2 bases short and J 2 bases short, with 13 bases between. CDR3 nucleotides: TGTGCCAGCAGTTTAACGATCGGGGGCGCCTACGAGCAGTACTTC. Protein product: CASSLTIGGAYEQYF.

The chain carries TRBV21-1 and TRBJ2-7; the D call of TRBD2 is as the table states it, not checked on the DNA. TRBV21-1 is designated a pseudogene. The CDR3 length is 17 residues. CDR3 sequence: CASSKERGTGSSYEQYF. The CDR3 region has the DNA TGTGCCAGCAGCAAAGAACGGGGGACTGGCAGCTCCTACGAGCAGTACTTC.

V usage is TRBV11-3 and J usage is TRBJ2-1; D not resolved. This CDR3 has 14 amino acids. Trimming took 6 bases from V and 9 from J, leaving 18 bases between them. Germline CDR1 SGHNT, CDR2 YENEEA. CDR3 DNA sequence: TGTGCCAGCAGTCTCAAAGGCTCGGGCAGTGAGCAGTTCTTC. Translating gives CASSLKGSGSEQFF.

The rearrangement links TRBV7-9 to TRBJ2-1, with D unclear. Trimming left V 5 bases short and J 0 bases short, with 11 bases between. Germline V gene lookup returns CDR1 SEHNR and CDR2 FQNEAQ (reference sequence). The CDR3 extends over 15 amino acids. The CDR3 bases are TGTGCCAGCAGCCCAAAGTCCAGCTCCTACAATGAGCAGTTCTTC. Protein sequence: CASSPKSSSYNEQFF.

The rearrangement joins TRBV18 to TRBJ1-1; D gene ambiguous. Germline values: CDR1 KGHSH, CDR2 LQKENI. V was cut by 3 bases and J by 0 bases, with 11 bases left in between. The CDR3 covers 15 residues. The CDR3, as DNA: TGTGCCAGCTCACCTCTCGGAACCATGAACACTGAAGCTTTCTTT. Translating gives CASSPLGTMNTEAFF.

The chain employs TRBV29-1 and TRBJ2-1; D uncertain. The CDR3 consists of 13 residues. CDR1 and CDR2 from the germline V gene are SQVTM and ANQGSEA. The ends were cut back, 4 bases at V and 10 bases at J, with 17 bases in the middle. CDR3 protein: CSVAVSRPGEQFF. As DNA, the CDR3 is TGCAGCGTTGCAGTAAGTAGGCCTGGGGAGCAGTTCTTC.

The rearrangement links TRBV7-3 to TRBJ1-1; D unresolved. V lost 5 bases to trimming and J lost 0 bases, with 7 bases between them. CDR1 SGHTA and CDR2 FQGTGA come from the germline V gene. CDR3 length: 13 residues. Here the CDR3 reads CASSRKMNTEAFF. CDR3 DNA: TGTGCCAGCAGCCGTAAAATGAACACTGAAGCTTTCTTT.

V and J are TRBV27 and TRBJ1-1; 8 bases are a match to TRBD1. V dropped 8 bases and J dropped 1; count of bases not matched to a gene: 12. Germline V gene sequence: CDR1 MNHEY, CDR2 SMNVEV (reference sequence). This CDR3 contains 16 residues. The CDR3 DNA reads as TGTGCCAGCCAGGTCGGCAGGGGGCCTAAGAACACTGAAGCTTTCTTT. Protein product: CASQVGRGPKNTEAFF.

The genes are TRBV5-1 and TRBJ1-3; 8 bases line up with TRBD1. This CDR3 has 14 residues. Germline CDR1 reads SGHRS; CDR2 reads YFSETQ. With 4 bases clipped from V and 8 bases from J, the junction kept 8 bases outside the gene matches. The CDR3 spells CASSDPQGEDTIYF. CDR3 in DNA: TGCGCCAGCAGCGACCCACAGGGGGAGGACACCATATATTTT.

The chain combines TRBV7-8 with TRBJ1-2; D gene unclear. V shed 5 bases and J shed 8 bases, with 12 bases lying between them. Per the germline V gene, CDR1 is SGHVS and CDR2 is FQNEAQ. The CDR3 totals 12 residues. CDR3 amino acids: CASSPMGDGYTF. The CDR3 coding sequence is TGTGCCAGCAGCCCCATGGGAGACGGCTACACCTTC.

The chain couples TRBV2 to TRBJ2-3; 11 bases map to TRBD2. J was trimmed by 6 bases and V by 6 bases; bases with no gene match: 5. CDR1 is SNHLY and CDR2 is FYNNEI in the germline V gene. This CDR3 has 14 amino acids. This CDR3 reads CASRGTSGGDTQYF. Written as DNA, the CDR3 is TGTGCCAGCAGGGGGACTAGCGGAGGGGATACGCAGTATTTT. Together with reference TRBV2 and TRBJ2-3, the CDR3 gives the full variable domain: EPEVTQTPSHQVTQMGQEVILRCVPISNHLYFYWYRQILGQKVEFLVSFYNNEISEKSEIFDDQFSVERPDGSNFTLKIRSTKLEDSAMYFCASRGTSGGDTQYFGPGTRLTVL.